This T cell receptor beta chain derives from a study of beta chain features in type 1 diabetes (dated by TCRdb to about 2018). Looking at the study overall: Mean age, gender distribution, total cell number and subset yield did not differ between patients and healthy donors. A total of over 95,000,000 sorted cells were examined across all samples, and RNA yield correlated strongly with the number of cells per subset. In the study, recently diagnosed type 1 diabetes patients and matched healthy donors were compared on the TCRB repertoires of their sorted circulating CD4+ T cell subsets. Whereas all 30 or so donors provided naive and central memory subsets, regulatory and stem cell-like memory subsets were isolated from just 8 patients and roughly eight healthy donors.

Each donor gave one peripheral blood draw, averaging approximately 0.12 L, which was collected into heparinised tubes. Using a panel that included CD45RO, CCR7, CD25, CD127, CD95 and CD27, naive, central memory, regulatory and stem cell-like memory CD4+ T cells were sorted on a BD FACSAria II. All sorted populations exceeded 98% purity. PBMCs were isolated right away by Lymphoprep density gradient centrifugation and were stained directly, without culture. So that batch effects would be minimized, each experiment stained and sorted samples in pairs, pairing one healthy donor with one patient. Paper-wide results and their limitations: HLA sub-analyses involved small numbers of individuals, so any influence of HLA type on TCRB rearrangement remained unresolved. At VDJ recombination sites, type 1 diabetes patients had fewer insertions and more deleted nucleotides, which implies abnormalities in thymic rearrangement. The naive, central memory and regulatory TCRB repertoires appeared to resemble one another more closely among patients than among healthy donors. Sequencing cDNA rather than genomic DNA could over-represent highly expressing activated cells, although activation and CD3 levels did not differ between groups. Shorter templates might have been favored by PCR, but patient and control samples were amplified and corrected together, so both groups would have been affected equally by any skew. A moderate but significant shortening of TCRB CDR3 length was observed in type 1 diabetes patients in all four CD4+ subsets.

All of the isolated RNA was reverse transcribed with the High Capacity cDNA Reverse Transcription Kit, so expressed TCRB transcripts were sequenced. Naive, central memory and regulatory T cell samples underwent deep immunoSEQ sequencing, averaging roughly 3.5 million total reads per sample. Sorted cells were lysed in RLT buffer, and RNA was extracted using DNase-treated RNeasy Micro or Mini kits according to cell number. Each cell subset was processed on its own to prevent cross-contamination, while patient and healthy donor samples were processed together. The immunoSEQ multiplex PCR was used to amplify TCRB sequences from cDNA, yielding 87-bp fragments that span the CDR3 region. Sequencing of the amplicons was performed on the Illumina HiSeq platform. The paper's data handling went like this. PCR bias was corrected computationally using synthetic template baselines, and reads within Hamming distance 2 were collapsed, with unmergeable singletons discarded. Reads were aligned against IMGT so that V, D and J genes, CDR3 length and insertions or deletions at six rearrangement sites could be assigned. Clonotype counts were normalized to sorted cell number within each subset before computing true diversity and Gini coefficients with the tcR R package. Repertoire sharing was quantified using the overlap coefficient calculated on TCRB nucleotide sequences. Out-of-frame TCRB sequences from naive cells were analyzed as a proxy for the pre-selection repertoire. Imported from immuneACCESS, the table was reduced by TCRdb to in-frame sequences with V and J called. These copies leave out some clones; in studies compared against another copy, an unresolved V gene accounts for under half, and the cause of the remainder is not known. V and J calls plus clone size are reproduced from that table; the DNA served to infer D and trimming. This sample has 360,000 or so clones in its table, and 15% to 20% of those were observed once. The biggest ten clones account for 0.035% to 0.05% of the sample.

A remark on this clone: What this receptor recognizes is not known. No base quality information exists; no much larger clone differs at one position.

The sample taken for sequencing was naive CD4+ T cells from blood. This sample's cell subset or site label indicates: true naive CD4+ T cells. This TCR was recovered from a woman younger than 35 in good health.

This receptor has the CDR3 CASSWGTSGRNWYEQYF. The DNA sequence is as follows: TGTGCCAGCAGCTGGGGGACTAGCGGGAGAAATTGGTACGAGCAGTACTTC. This sequence uses TRBV5-6 and TRBJ2-7; 14 nucleotides in the junction match TRBD2. Including the terminal cysteine and phenylalanine, the CDR3 comprises 17 residues. CDR3 DNA only is kept here, 51 bases in frame from base 1. Unmatched junction bases come to 9, with V trimmed by 3 bases and J by 4 bases. In the germline V gene, CDR1 corresponds to SGHDT and CDR2 to YYEEEE.